This TCR beta chain came from a study of blood T cell repertoires in COVID-19. The overall study: The study drew acute and convalescent COVID-19 samples from the United States, Italy and Spain.

The V end was cut by 6 bases, the J end by 1 base, with 13 bases between. CDR1 SQVTM and CDR2 ANQGSEA come from the germline V gene. This CDR3 region has 13 residues. Original data processing: Estimates of nucleated cell counts were drawn from the amplification of reference gene primers. Libraries were prepared by immunoSEQ multiplex PCR; TCRdb keeps only in-frame clonotypes and omits some of them. D and trimming were read from the DNA, whereas the V and J calls and clone size are those reported in that table. This table has 280,000 or so clones, nearly 90% appearing once. Sequencing was done on a sample of PBMCs or T cells enriched from blood (not recorded which). The sequence derives from a young woman with acute COVID-19. The V gene is TRBV29-1, the J gene TRBJ2-7; perhaps TRBD2 as D (5 bases). The CDR3 coding sequence is TGCAGCGTAAAACTAGAGGTATCCTACGAGCAGTACTTC. Translating gives CSVKLEVSYEQYF.